This T cell receptor beta chain was identified during a study of lung T cells in sarcoidosis with Löfgren's syndrome. By share, this clonotype counts as large. Trimming at V came to 6 bases and at J to 4 bases, leaving 4 bases not matched to a gene. The CDR3 contains 14 residues. Germline assignment: CDR1 MNHNS and CDR2 SASEGT. TCRdb re-called the reads with MiXCR, one entry per CDR3 protein. Here the sample spans just under 20,000 distinct CDR3 sequences, roughly 20% being singletons. The sample consisted of CD4+ T cells from PBMCs. The sequence came from a human donor with sarcoidosis (Löfgren's syndrome or another form), or a control subject (not recorded which). The chain couples TRBV6-1 to TRBJ2-5; 11 positions match TRBD2. The CDR3, as DNA: TGTGCCAGCAGCTTCGGGACTAGCGGAGAGACCCAGTACTTC. Translating gives CASSFGTSGETQYF.